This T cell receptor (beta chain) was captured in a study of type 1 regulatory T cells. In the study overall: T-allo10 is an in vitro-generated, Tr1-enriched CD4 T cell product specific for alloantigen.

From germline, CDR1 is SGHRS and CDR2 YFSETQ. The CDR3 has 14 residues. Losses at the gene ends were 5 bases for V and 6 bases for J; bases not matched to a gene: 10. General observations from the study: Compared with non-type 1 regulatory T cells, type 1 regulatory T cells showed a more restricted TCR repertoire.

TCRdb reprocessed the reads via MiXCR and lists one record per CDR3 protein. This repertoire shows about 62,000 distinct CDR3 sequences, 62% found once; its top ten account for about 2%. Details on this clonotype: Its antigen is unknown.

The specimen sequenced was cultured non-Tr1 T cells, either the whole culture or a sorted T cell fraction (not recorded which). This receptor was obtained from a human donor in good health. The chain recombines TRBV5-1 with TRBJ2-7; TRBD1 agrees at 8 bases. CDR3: CASSPTGGSLEQYF. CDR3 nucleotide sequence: TGCGCCAGCAGTCCTACAGGGGGATCTCTCGAGCAGTACTTC.